This is a list of T cell receptor beta chains from one sample in a study of naive and memory T cell subsets. TCRdb itself ran the UMI-ligation and nested PCR reads through MiXCR, one entry per CDR3 protein. Seen here are about 18,000 distinct CDR3 sequences, about a tenth observed once, and the top ten hold 6.5% to 7%. Material: skin, obtained from a tuberculin skin test site. All receptors derive from an adult in good health. CDR3s include the opening cysteine and the closing phenylalanine or tryptophan. Only some rows state a clone size, as once, few, many or a class for expanded clones.

clone_size j_call v_call cdr3_aa
. TRBJ1-5 TRBV9 CASSAGTVNQPQHF
. TRBJ2-7 TRBV20-1 CSAAPGLTYEQYF
few TRBJ1-2 TRBV12-3/TRBV12-4 CASSTGTNYGDTF
many TRBJ1-2 TRBV6-5 CASSSPGPTGYTF
few TRBJ2-5 TRBV20-1 CSARQWKESVPNEAGGETQYF
few TRBJ1-1 TRBV7-9 CASSLGVDRNTEAFF
many TRBJ2-3 TRBV6-4 CASSDSIGQGTDTQYF
many TRBJ1-1 TRBV20-1 CSARGPRQGVKNTEAFF
few TRBJ1-6 TRBV28 CASSPGGDNSPLHF
once TRBJ1-5 TRBV4-3 CASSLGAGGWSNQPKHF
many TRBJ2-5 TRBV11-2 CASSLGTKETQYF
. TRBJ1-3 TRBV7-8 CASSQRAGAGNTIYF
. TRBJ1-2 TRBV10-2 CASSESRIGRTDPYGYTF
. TRBJ2-7 TRBV12-3/TRBV12-4 CASSLRRRNEQYF
many TRBJ2-7 TRBV5-1 CASSLDPSYEQYF
. TRBJ1-4 TRBV12-3/TRBV12-4 CASSPNSGGPNEKLFF
. TRBJ1-5 TRBV6-2/TRBV6-3 CASSYSVLGNNQPQHF
. TRBJ2-3 TRBV28 CASSPPGRYSTDTQYF
many TRBJ2-7 TRBV5-4 CASSFGTELYEQYF
many TRBJ1-5 TRBV12-3/TRBV12-4 CASRLAGDSNQPQHF
many TRBJ1-5 TRBV12-3/TRBV12-4 CASSYNSPNQPQHF
few TRBJ2-2 TRBV2 CASTKSVAGELFF
. TRBJ1-2 TRBV7-2 CASSLGPGEIDGYTF
many TRBJ2-7 TRBV6-5 CASSYDRVGREQYF
few TRBJ2-1 TRBV13 CASTRAGSGNEQFF
medium-sized TRBJ2-5 TRBV7-2 CASSLNRGWAETQYF
many TRBJ2-5 TRBV20-1 CSARDIQSWYQETQYF
many TRBJ2-7 TRBV27 CASSLAGPYEQYF
many TRBJ2-1 TRBV19 CASSIGAGGLNEQFF
few TRBJ1-3 TRBV4-1 CASSRDPGSGNTIYF
. TRBJ1-1 TRBV12-3/TRBV12-4 CASCFLGGEAFF
many TRBJ2-4 TRBV6-5 CASSYGASGMNIQYF
many TRBJ2-7 TRBV27 CASSQNRLVTYEQYF
medium-sized TRBJ2-3 TRBV28 CASRPRLAGWGPLTDTQYF
. TRBJ1-6 TRBV19 CASSLGQVGSPLHF
few TRBJ2-5 TRBV11-2 CASSFWGGQETQYF
few TRBJ2-7 TRBV4-1 CASSQDWVLPGYEQYF
. TRBJ2-5 TRBV20-1 CSARDGTSGQETQYF
. TRBJ2-7 TRBV27 CASSFGTTGGSYEQYF
many TRBJ2-3 TRBV2 CASSGVGTRGTDTQYF